A selection of T cell receptor beta chains follows, all from one sample in a study of Ad26.COV2.S vaccination and SARS-CoV-2 variants. Profiled with immunoSEQ multiplex PCR; TCRdb holds only in-frame clones, not every one. The table lists 440,000 or so clones, 92% of them singletons. Material: peripheral blood, obtained in a trial of Ad26.COV2.S vaccine versus placebo. These receptors came from a person between 18 and 65 years old who received the Ad26.COV2.S COVID-19 vaccine or a placebo. Both conserved end residues are part of each CDR3. A D gene is named only where the DNA matches it firmly. The size entry is marked missing in some rows and otherwise reads once, few, many or a size class.

clone size	V gene	D gene	J gene	CDR3 protein	CDR3 DNA
NA	TRBV14	NA	TRBJ2-2	CASSQDRVSGELFF	TGTGCCAGCAGCCAAGACAGGGTGTCCGGGGAGCTGTTTTTT
NA	TRBV27	NA	TRBJ2-7	CASSLSASSYEQYF	TGTGCCAGCAGTTTATCGGCCAGCTCCTACGAGCAGTACTTC
NA	TRBV4-1	NA	TRBJ2-5	CASSPTVSQETQYF	TGCGCCAGCAGCCCTACCGTCAGCCAAGAGACCCAGTACTTC
NA	TRBV19	NA	TRBJ2-1	CASSWESSYNEQFF	TGTGCCAGTAGTTGGGAGAGCTCCTACAATGAGCAGTTCTTC
NA	TRBV7-6	NA	TRBJ2-1	CASSLSGDSYNEQFF	TGTGCCAGCAGCTTAAGCGGTGACTCCTACAATGAGCAGTTCTTC
NA	TRBV2	NA	TRBJ1-4	CASIGRFTNEKLFF	TGTGCCAGCATCGGTCGGTTTACTAATGAAAAACTGTTTTTT
NA	TRBV28	TRBD1	TRBJ1-5	CASSGDRDNQPQHF	TGTGCCAGCAGTGGTGACAGGGACAATCAGCCCCAGCATTTT
NA	TRBV27	TRBD2	TRBJ2-1	CASSLMGTRNNEQFF	TGTGCCAGCAGTTTAATGGGGACTAGAAACAATGAGCAGTTCTTC
NA	TRBV4-1	NA	TRBJ1-1	CASRRSGWSSGDTEAFF	TGCGCCAGCAGGCGATCCGGTTGGTCTTCCGGGGACACTGAAGCTTTCTTT
NA	TRBV2	TRBD1	TRBJ1-1	CASVGTGGGTEAFF	TGTGCCAGCGTAGGGACAGGGGGCGGCACTGAAGCTTTCTTT
once	TRBV18	NA	TRBJ2-7	CASSPSFLDEQYF	TGTGCCAGCTCACCATCCTTTTTGGACGAGCAGTACTTC
once	TRBV6-5	NA	TRBJ2-5	CASSYSCRMIETQYF	TGTGCCAGCAGTTACAGCTGCCGGATGATCGAGACCCAGTACTTC
NA	TRBV27	TRBD1	TRBJ2-1	CASSLPGTAAYNEQFF	TGTGCCAGCAGTTTACCTGGGACAGCTGCCTACAATGAGCAGTTCTTC
NA	TRBV7-2	NA	TRBJ1-2	CASSLRTGGGYTF	TGTGCCAGCAGCTTAAGAACGGGGGGTGGCTACACCTTC
NA	TRBV6-2/TRBV6-3	NA	TRBJ1-6	CASSYIEAGVGSPLHF	TGTGCCAGCAGTTACATCGAGGCAGGGGTCGGGTCACCCCTCCACTTT
NA	TRBV6-2/TRBV6-3	NA	TRBJ2-7	CASSTGLEQYF	TGTGCCAGCAGTACGGGTCTGGAGCAGTACTTC